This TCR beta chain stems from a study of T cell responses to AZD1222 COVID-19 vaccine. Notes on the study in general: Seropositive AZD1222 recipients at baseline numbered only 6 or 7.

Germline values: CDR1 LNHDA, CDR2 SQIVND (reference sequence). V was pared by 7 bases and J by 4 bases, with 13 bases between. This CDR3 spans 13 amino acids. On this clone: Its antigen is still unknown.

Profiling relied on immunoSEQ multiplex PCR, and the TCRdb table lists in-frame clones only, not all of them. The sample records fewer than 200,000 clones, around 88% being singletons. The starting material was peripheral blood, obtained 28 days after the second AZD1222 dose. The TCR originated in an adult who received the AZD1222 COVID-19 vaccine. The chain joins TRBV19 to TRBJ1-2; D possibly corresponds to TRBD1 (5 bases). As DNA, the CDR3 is TGTGCCAGTAATATTACGGGACTCTATGGCTACACCTTC. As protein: CASNITGLYGYTF.